This T cell receptor (beta chain) was documented in a study of T cell responses to AZD1222 COVID-19 vaccine listed by TCRdb under 2021. About the full investigation: AZD1222 recipients with second doses at about 4 weeks or about 12 weeks were pooled, because spike-specific TCR depth and breadth did not differ between schedules. Trial participants were enrolled into age subgroups of 18-55, 56-69 and 70-plus years, which contained approximately 150, 28 and 58 TCR-sequenced participants, respectively. TCR sequencing was performed for roughly 250 trial participants, of whom around 200 were given two doses of AZD1222 and some 25 were given two doses of MenACWY control vaccine. Broad study findings and their caveats: Reportedly, almost half of the unique spike-specific TCRs recognized epitopes lying outside the regions that are mutated in the B.1.351 and B.1.1.7 variants. Vaccine-associated CD4 TCRs spanned the whole spike protein, with dominant responses in regions 160-218 and 743-854. In the small 56-69-year group, the increase in depth fell short of significance, most likely because of low power. Participants were mostly white British and included more females than males, and it was suggested by the authors that clonal diversity may have been underestimated. Because no day 14 peak-response samples were available, repertoires were characterized only after the peak T cell response. After two AZD1222 doses, both the breadth and the depth of spike-specific TCRs were significantly higher than at day 0 and than in MenACWY recipients. Only a handful of AZD1222 recipients were SARS-CoV-2 seropositive at baseline, limiting conclusions about previously exposed vaccinees.

The CDR3 regions of human TCRbeta chains were analyzed by immunosequencing. Per the original workflow: Repertoire TCRs were checked for matches against a reference library of SARS-CoV-2-specific TCRs that had been generated using the MIRA antigen-specificity platform. Breadth was defined as the fraction of unique TCRs that were SARS-CoV-2-associated, and depth was defined as the fraction of total T cells that were SARS-CoV-2-associated. Using the MIRA data, every spike-specific TCR was mapped to the spike region that the TCR reacted to and assigned to either a CD4 or a CD8 class. Log10-transformed breadth and depth values were compared by one-way ANOVA with Sidak's multiple comparisons tests. The table comes from immuneACCESS by way of TCRdb, which keeps in-frame sequences with V and J called. Part of the clones is missing from these tables; in studies checked, under half for an unresolved V gene and the rest for unknown reasons. Clone size and the V and J calls come from that table; the DNA yielded D and trimming. The sample includes 80,000 to 100,000 clones, with around 90% observed a single time. Around 5.8% of the sample comes from the top ten.

The CDR3 runs 13 amino acids, cysteine and phenylalanine included. Just the 39-base CDR3 DNA is kept, in frame starting at base 1. V is reduced by 7 bases and J by 5 bases, leaving a spacing of 12 bases between them. CDR1 and CDR2, per the germline V gene, are MNHEY and SVGAGI. Of note for this clone: Its antigen target is currently unknown. Base quality data are lacking; no much larger clone is found one base away.

In light of the paper, this sample's time point label describes: baseline before first vaccination. Vaccinee samples were obtained from the UK trials COV001 and COV002, which included a single-blind randomized controlled phase 2/3 trial of AZD1222 (ChAdOx1 nCoV-19) in healthy adults. For TCRbeta chain sequencing, PBMC samples from trial participants were taken at day 0 and at day 28 after the second dose. The chain links TRBV6-5 with TRBJ2-1, with no confident D gene call. Here the sequenced sample was peripheral blood, taken on day 0 of AZD1222 vaccination. This receptor was obtained from an adult in good health. The CDR3 region: CASNYLWDNEQFF. The sequence in DNA is TGTGCCAGCAATTATTTATGGGACAATGAGCAGTTCTTC.